This T cell receptor beta chain was sequenced in a study of breast tumors, draining lymph nodes, adjacent tissues. Notes on this clonotype: Its matching antigen is unknown. This clone may be a read error of a much larger clone one base away.

Breast cancer patients provided tissue from their axillary draining lymph nodes. MiXCR, run by TCRdb on the multiplex PCR reads, gives a single entry per CDR3 protein. The sample carries some 140,000 distinct CDR3 sequences, approximately 21% recorded once. Findings and caveats of the study: Data only fit, rather than demonstrated, lymph node origin of most tumor T cells. Tumor TCR diversity was below lymph nodes but above nontumor tissue. Findings are consistent with lymph node origin and intratumoral expansion of most tumor T cells. Luminal-like breast cancer showed significantly higher tumor–nontumor repertoire similarity than basal-like.

The germline gives CDR1 SGHRS, CDR2 YFSETQ. The CDR3 sequence is 15 residues long. What was sequenced was axillary lymph node tissue. This TCR was recovered from a female donor with breast cancer. Some clones in this sample may be carry-over from other donors' samples. This chain joins TRBV5-1 and TRBJ2-7; 7 positions match TRBD1. CDR3 coding DNA: TGCGCCGGCAGCGTTCCAGGACAGGCGTCATACGAGCAGTACTTC. Translation: CAGSVPGQASYEQYF. The full variable domain, completed using reference TRBV5-1 and TRBJ2-7, is KAGVTQTPRYLIKTRGQQVTLSCSPISGHRSVSWYQQTPGQGLQFLFEYFSETQRNKGNFPGRFSGRQFSNSRSEMNVSTLELGDSALYLCAGSVPGQASYEQYFGPGTRLTVT.